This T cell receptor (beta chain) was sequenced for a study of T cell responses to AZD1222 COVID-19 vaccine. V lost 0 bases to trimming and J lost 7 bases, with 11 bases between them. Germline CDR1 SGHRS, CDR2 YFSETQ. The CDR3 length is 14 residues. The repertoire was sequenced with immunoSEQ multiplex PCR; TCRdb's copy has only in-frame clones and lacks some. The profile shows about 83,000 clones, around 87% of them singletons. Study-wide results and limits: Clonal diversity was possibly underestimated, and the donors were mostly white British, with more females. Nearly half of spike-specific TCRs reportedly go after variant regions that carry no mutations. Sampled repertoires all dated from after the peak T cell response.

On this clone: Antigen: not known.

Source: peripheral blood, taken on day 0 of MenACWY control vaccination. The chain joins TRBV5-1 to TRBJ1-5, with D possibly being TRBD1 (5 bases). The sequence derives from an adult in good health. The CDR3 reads CASSLEGGGQPQHF. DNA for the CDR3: TGCGCCAGCAGCTTGGAGGGCGGGGGGCAGCCCCAGCATTTT.